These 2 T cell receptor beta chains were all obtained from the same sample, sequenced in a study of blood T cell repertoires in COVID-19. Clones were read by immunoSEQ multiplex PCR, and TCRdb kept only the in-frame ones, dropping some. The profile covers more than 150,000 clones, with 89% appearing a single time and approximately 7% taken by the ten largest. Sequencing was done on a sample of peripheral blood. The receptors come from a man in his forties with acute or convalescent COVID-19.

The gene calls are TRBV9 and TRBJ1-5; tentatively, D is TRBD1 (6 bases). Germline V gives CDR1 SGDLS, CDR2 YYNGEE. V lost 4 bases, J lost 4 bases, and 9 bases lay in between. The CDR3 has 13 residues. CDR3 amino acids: CASSRGGNQPQHF. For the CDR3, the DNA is TGTGCCAGCAGCAGGGGGGGGAATCAGCCCCAGCATTTT.

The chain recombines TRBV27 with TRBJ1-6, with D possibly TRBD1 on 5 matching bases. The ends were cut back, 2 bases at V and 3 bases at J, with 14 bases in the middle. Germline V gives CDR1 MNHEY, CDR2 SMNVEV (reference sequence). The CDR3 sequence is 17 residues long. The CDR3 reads CASSLGSGLSYNSPLHF. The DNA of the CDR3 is TGTGCCAGCAGTTTAGGGTCAGGGCTTAGCTATAATTCACCCCTCCACTTT.